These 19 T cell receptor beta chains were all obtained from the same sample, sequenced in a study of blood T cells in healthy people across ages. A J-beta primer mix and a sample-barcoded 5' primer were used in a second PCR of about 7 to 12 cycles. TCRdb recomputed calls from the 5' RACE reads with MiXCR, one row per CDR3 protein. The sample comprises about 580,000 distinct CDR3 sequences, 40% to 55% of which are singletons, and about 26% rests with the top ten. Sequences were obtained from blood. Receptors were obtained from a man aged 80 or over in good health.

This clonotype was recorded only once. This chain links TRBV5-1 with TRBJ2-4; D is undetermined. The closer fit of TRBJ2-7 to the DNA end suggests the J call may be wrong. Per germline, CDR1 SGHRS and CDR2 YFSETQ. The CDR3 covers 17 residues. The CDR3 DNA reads TGCGCCAGCAGCTTGGCCGGTAGTGGCGGCTACTCCTACGAGCAGTACTTC. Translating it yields CASSLAGSGGYSYEQYF.

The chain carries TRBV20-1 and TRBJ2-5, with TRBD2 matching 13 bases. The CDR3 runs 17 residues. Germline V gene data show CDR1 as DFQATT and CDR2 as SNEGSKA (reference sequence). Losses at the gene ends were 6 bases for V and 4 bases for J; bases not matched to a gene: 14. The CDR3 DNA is TGCAGTGCCAAGAAACGGACTAGCGGGAGTCGGGGAGAGACCCAGTACTTC. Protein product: CSAKKRTSGSRGETQYF.

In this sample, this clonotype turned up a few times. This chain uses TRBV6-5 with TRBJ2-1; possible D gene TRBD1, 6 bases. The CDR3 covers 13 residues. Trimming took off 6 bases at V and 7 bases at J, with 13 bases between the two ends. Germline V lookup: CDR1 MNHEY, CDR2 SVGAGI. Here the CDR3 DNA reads TGTGCCAGCAGGCAAATACAGGGAAATGAGCAGTTCTTC. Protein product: CASRQIQGNEQFF.

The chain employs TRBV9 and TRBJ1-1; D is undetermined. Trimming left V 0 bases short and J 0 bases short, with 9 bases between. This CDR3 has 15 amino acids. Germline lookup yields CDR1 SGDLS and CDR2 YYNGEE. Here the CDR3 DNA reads TGTGCCAGCAGCGTAGGACACTTCATGAACACTGAAGCTTTCTTT. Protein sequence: CASSVGHFMNTEAFF. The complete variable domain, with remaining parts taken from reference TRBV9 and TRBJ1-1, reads DSGVTQTPKHLITATGQRVTLRCSPRSGDLSVYWYQQSLDQGLQFLIQYYNGEERAKGNILERFSAQQFPDLHSELNLSSLELGDSALYFCASSVGHFMNTEAFFGQGTRLTVV.

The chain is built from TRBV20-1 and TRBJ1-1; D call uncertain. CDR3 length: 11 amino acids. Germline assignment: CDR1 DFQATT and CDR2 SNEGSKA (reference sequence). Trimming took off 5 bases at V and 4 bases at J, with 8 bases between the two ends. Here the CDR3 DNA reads TGCAGTGCTCGGACGGGCACTGAAGCTTTCTTT. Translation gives CSARTGTEAFF.

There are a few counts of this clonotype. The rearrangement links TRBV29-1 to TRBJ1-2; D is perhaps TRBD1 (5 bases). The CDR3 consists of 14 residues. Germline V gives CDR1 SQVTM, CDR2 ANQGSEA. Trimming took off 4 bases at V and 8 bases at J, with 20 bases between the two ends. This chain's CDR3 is CSVAVDTGLRGYTF. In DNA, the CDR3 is TGCAGCGTTGCGGTGGACACCGGGCTGAGGGGCTACACCTTC. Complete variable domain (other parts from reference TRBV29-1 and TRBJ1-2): SAVISQKPSRDICQRGTSLTIQCQVDSQVTMMFWYRQQPGQSLTLIATANQGSEATYESGFVIDKFPISRPNLTFSTLTVSNMSPEDSSIYLCSVAVDTGLRGYTFGSGTRLTVV.

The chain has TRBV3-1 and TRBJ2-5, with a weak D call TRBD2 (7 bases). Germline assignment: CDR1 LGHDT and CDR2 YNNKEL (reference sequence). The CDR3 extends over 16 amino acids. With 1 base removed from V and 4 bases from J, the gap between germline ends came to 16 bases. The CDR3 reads CASSQAGTPGGETQYF. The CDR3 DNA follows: TGTGCCAGCAGCCAAGCTGGGACACCGGGAGGAGAGACCCAGTACTTC.

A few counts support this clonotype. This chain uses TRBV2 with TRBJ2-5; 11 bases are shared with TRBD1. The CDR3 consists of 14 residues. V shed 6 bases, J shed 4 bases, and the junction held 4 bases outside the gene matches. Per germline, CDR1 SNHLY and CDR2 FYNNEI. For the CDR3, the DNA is TGTGCCAGCAGGAGGACAGGGGGCGTAGAGACCCAGTACTTC. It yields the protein CASRRTGGVETQYF. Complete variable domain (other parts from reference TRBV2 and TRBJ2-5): EPEVTQTPSHQVTQMGQEVILRCVPISNHLYFYWYRQILGQKVEFLVSFYNNEISEKSEIFDDQFSVERPDGSNFTLKIRSTKLEDSAMYFCASRRTGGVETQYFGPGTRLLVL.

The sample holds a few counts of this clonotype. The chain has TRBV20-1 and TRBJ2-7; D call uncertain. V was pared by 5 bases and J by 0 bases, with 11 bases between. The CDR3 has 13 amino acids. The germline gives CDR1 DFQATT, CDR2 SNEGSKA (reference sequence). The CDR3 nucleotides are TGCAGTGCTGGAGTAGGTGTCTCCTACGAGCAGTACTTC. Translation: CSAGVGVSYEQYF.

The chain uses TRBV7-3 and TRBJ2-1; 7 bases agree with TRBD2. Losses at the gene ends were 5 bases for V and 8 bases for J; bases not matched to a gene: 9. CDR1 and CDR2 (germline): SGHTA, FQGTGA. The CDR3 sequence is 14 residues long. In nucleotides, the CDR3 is TGTGCCAGCAGCGGGACTAACAGAGGGGATGAGCAGTTCTTC. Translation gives CASSGTNRGDEQFF.

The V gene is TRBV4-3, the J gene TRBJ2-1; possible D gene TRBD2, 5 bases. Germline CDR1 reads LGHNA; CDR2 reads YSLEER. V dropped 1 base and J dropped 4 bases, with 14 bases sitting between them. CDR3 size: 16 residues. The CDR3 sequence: CASSQGKRAVYNEQFF. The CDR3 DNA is TGCGCCAGCAGCCAAGGAAAACGAGCGGTATACAATGAGCAGTTCTTC.

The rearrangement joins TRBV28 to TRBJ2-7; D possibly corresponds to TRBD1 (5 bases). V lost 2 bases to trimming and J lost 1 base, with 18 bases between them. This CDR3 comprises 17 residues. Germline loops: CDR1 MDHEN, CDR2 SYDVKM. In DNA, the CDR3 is TGTGCCAGCAGTTTAGAACGTTCCAGGGTTATTTCCTACGAGCAGTACTTC. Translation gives CASSLERSRVISYEQYF. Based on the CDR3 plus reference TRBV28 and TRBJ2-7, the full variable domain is DVKVTQSSRYLVKRTGEKVFLECVQDMDHENMFWYRQDPGLGLRLIYFSYDVKMKEKGDIPEGYSVSREKKERFSLILESASTNQTSMYLCASSLERSRVISYEQYFGPGTRLTVT.

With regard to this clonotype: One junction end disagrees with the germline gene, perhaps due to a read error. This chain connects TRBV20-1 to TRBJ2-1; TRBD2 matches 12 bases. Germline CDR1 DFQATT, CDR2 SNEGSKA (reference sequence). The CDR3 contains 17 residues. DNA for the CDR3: TGCAGTGCTAGAGATCCGGCTAGCGGGGGGGCGTGGCATGAGAAGTTCTTC. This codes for CSARDPASGGAWHEKFF.

The CDR3 DNA reads as TGCAGTGCTTATATTTCTCGGGAAGCTTTCTTT. Protein sequence: CSAYISREAFF. V is TRBV20-1 and J is TRBJ1-1; D remains unclear. Germline lookup yields CDR1 DFQATT and CDR2 SNEGSKA (reference sequence). This CDR3 spans 11 amino acids. Trimming shortened V by 5 bases and J by 8 bases, and 12 bases separated the two germline ends.

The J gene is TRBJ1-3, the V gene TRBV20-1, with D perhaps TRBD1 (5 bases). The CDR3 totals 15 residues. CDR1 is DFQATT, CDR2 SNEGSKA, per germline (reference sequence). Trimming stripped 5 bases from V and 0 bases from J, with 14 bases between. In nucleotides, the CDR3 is TGCAGTGCTTCGCCCGACAGCTACTCTGGAAACACCATATATTTT. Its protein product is CSASPDSYSGNTIYF.

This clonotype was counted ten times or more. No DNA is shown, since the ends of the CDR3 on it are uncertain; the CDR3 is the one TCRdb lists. CDR3 loop: CASSFGSGDTQYF. J is TRBJ2-3 and V is TRBV7-9. The germline CDR1 and CDR2 sequences are SEHNR and FQNEAQ (reference sequence). The CDR3 extends over 13 residues, inclusive of both ends.

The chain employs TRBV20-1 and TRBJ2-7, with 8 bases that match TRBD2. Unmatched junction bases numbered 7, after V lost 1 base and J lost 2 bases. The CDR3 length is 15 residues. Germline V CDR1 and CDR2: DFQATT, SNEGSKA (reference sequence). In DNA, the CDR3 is TGCAGTGCTAGAGTGTTGCGGGGGGACCCCTACGAGCAGTACTTC. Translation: CSARVLRGDPYEQYF.

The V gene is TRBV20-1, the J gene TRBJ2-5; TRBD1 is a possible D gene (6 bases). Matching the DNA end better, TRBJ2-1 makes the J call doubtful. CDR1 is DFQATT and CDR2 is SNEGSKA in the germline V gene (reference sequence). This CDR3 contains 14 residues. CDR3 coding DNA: TGCAGTGCTAGGGTTAGCTGGGGGCAAGAGACCCAGTTCTTC. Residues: CSARVSWGQETQFF.

The CDR3, as DNA: TGCAGCTCGAAGTCACAGGGGCCGTCCCCCTACAATGAGCAGTTCTTC. It encodes CSSKSQGPSPYNEQFF. The V gene is TRBV29-1, the J gene TRBJ2-1; 7 nucleotides align to TRBD1. Germline CDR1 SQVTM, CDR2 ANQGSEA. With 8 bases clipped from V and 2 bases from J, the junction kept 15 bases outside the gene matches. CDR3 size: 16 residues.